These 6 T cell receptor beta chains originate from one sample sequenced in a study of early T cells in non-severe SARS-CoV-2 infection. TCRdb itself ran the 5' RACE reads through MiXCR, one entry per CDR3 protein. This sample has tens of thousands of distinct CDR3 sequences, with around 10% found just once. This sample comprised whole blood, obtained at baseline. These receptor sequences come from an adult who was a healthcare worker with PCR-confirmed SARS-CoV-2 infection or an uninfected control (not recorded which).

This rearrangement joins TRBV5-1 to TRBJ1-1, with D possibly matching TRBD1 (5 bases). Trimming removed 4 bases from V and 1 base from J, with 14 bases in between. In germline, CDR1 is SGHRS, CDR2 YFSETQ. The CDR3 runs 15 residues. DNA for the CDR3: TGCGCCAGCAGCCGAGGGGCCGGCGGGAACACTGAAGCTTTCTTT. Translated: CASSRGAGGNTEAFF.

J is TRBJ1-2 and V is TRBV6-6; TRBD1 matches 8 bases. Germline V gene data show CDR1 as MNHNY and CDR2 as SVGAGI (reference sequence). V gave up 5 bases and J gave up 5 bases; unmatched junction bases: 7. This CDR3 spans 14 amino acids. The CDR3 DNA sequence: TGTGCCAGCAGTCTCGGGACAGGAGGGTATGGCTACACCTTC. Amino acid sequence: CASSLGTGGYGYTF.

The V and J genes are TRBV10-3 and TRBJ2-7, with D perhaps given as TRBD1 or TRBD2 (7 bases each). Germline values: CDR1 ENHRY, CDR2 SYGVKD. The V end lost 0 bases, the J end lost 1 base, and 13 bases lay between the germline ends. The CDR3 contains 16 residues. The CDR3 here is CAISESSGDSSYEQYF. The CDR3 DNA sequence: TGTGCCATCAGTGAGTCCAGCGGGGACAGTTCCTACGAGCAGTACTTC.

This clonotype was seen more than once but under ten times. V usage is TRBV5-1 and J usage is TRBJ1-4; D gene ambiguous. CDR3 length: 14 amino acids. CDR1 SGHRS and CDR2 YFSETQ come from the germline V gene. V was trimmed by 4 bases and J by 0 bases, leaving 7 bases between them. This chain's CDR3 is CASSVLSTNEKLFF. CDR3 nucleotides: TGCGCCAGCAGCGTACTATCAACTAATGAAAAACTGTTTTTT.

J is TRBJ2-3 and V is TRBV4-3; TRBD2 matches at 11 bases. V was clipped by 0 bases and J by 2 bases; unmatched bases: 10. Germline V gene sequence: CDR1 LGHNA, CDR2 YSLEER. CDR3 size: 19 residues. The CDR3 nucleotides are TGCGCCAGCAGCCAAGAAGCACTAGCGGGGGAGTCACCCACAGATACGCAGTATTTT. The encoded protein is CASSQEALAGESPTDTQYF.

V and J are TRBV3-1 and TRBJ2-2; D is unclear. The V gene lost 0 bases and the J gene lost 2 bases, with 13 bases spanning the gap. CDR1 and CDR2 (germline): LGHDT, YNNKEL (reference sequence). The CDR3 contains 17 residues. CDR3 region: CASSQDPAAGNTGELFF. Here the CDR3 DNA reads TGTGCCAGCAGCCAAGACCCAGCTGCAGGTAACACCGGGGAGCTGTTTTTT.